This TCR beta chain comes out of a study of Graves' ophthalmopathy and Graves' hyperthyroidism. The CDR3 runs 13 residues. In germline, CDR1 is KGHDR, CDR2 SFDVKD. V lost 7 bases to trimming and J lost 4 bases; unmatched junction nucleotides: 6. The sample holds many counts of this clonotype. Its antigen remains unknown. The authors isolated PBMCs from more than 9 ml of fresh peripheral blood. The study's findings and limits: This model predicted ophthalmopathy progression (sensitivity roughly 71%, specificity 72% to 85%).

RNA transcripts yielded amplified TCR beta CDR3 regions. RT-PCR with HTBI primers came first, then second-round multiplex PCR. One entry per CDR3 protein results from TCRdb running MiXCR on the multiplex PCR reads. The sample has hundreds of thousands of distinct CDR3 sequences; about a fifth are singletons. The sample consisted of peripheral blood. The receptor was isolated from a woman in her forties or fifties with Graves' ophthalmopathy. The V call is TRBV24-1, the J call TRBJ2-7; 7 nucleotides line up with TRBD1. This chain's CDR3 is CATSQTGWYEQYF. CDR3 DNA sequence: TGTGCCACCAGCCAGACAGGGTGGTACGAGCAGTACTTC.